This T cell receptor beta chain was identified during a study of CD8 T cells in ankylosing spondylitis (dated by TCRdb to about 2017). With regard to the full study: The study set out to find disease-linked TCR variants by profiling T cell receptor beta repertoires in ankylosing spondylitis patients and healthy donors. Peripheral blood was sampled, and synovial fluid was also collected from ankylosing spondylitis patients. In total, the full study cohort was made up of 108 healthy donors and 25 ankylosing spondylitis patients.

V is cut by 1 base and J by 4 bases, and the space between the germline ends is 10 bases. From a lookup of the germline V gene (reference sequence), CDR1 and CDR2 are DFQATT and SNEGSKA. Spanning cysteine to phenylalanine, the CDR3 consists of 13 amino acids. Only CDR3 DNA remains: 39 bases, in frame from the first base. Results and caveats for the whole study, not just this receptor: According to the report, matched synovial fluid samples from ankylosing spondylitis patients were significantly enriched for the disease-linked clones. The disease-linked clones showed a CD8+ phenotype and occurred at relatively low frequencies in peripheral blood. Blood from ankylosing spondylitis patients appeared to be characterized by a TCR beta motif made up of under ten highly homologous amino acid variants. Some motif variants had previously been reported in the synovial fluid and blood of reactive arthritis patients, which suggests shared mechanisms of disease initiation.

There are many counts of this clonotype. It lacks a known antigen. There are no base qualities to consult, and no much larger clone falls within one base. TCRdb names Illumina HiSeq 2500 as the instrument used. Quantitative 5'-RACE with molecular barcodes was the method used to prepare the TCR beta libraries. In the authors' own workflow: A new computational method based on a probabilistic model of VDJ rearrangement was used to identify disease-linked TCR variants. TCRdb ran its own pipeline on the public reads, namely fastp trimming at Q25 and MiXCR clone calling, and kept in-frame beta chains. Rows with a matching CDR3 protein are joined into one entry that keeps the most common DNA and genes. The V and J calls, along with clone size, are taken from TCRdb and not from the paper's own processing. The sample includes 250,000 or so distinct CDR3 sequences, with approximately 24% observed a single time. The ten top clones hold 0.61% of the sample.

The sequence came from a male donor with ankylosing spondylitis or in good health (not recorded which). The chain uses TRBV20-1 and TRBJ2-5; the D gene cannot be resolved reliably. What was sequenced was blood, either unsorted or a sorted T cell fraction (not recorded which). The DNA is TGCAGTGCTAGAGTTGTGGGTGGAGAGACCCAGTACTTC. This sequence encodes CSARVVGGETQYF.